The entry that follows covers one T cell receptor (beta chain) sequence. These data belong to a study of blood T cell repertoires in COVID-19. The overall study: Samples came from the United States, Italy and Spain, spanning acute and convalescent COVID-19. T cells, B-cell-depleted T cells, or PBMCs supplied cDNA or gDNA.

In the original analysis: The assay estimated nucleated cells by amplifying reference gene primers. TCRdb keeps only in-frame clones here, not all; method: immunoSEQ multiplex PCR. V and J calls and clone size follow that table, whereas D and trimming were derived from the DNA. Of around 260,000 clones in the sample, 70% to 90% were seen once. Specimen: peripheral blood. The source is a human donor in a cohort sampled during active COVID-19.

The CDR3 loop is CASSSLRDRYGYTF. CDR3 nucleotide sequence: TGTGCCAGCAGTTCCCTCCGAGACAGATATGGCTACACCTTC. J is TRBJ1-2 and V is TRBV27; maybe TRBD1 (5 bases). This CDR3 has 14 residues. Germline loops: CDR1 MNHEY, CDR2 SMNVEV (reference sequence). The germline V and J ends were trimmed by 4 bases and 5 bases, with 14 bases remaining between them.